This T cell receptor (beta chain) was sequenced for a study of cytomegalovirus exposure and HLA in healthy donors. The PCR contained 60 Vbeta and 13 Jbeta primers. Data came from immunoSEQ multiplex PCR; TCRdb stores just in-frame clones and leaves some out. Of 100,000 to 140,000 clones detected, around three quarters appear once; the ten largest clones hold roughly 3.9%. The CDR3 sequence is 15 residues long. From germline, CDR1 is SGDLS and CDR2 YYNGEE. V dropped 3 bases and J dropped 6; count of bases not matched to a gene: 9. The V call is TRBV9, the J call TRBJ1-1; 9 nucleotides line up with TRBD1. This TCR came from a male donor in good health and CMV-seronegative. The sample was PBMCs. CDR3 in amino acids: CASSGTDRGRSEAFF. The CDR3 region has the DNA TGTGCCAGCAGCGGGACGGACAGGGGCAGGTCTGAAGCTTTCTTT. The full variable domain, completed using reference TRBV9 and TRBJ1-1, is DSGVTQTPKHLITATGQRVTLRCSPRSGDLSVYWYQQSLDQGLQFLIQYYNGEERAKGNILERFSAQQFPDLHSELNLSSLELGDSALYFCASSGTDRGRSEAFFGQGTRLTVV.